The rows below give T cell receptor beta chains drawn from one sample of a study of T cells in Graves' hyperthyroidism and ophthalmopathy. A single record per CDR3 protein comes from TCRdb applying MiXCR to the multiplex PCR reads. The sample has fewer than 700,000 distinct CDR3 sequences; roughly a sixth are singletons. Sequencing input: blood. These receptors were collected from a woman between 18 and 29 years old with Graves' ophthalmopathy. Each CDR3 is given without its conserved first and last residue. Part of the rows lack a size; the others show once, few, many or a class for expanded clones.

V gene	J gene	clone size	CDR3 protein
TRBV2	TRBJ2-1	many	ASRLDSGNMNEQF
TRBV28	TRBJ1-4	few	ASSSSHEKLF
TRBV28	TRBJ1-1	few	ASNSGGHTEAF
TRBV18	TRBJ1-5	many	ASSPRQGAVNQPQH
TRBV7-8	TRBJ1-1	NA	ASSLKSGHMNTEAF
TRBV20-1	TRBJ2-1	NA	SASGGNSYNEQF
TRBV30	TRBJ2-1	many	AWSVDKREGLLSYNEQF
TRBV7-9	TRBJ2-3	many	ASSLPTSGKTTDTQY
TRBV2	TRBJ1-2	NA	ASQAVLANYGYI
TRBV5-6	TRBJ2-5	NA	ASSRLAGGPETQY
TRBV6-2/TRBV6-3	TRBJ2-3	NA	ASSSGVADTQY
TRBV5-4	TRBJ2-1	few	ASSPMGGSSYNEQF
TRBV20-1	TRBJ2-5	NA	SARVTSGSTQETQY
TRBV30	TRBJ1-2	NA	AGADRTNYGYT
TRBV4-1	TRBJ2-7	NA	ASSHSLAGGAGEQY
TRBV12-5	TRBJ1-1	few	ASGLGEDTEAF
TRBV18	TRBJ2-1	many	ASSPSTGRNEQF
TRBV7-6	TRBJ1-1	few	ASSLVETGEAF
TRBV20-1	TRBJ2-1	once	SAPPVTSGAHNEQF
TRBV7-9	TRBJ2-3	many	ASGDLGGSTDTQY
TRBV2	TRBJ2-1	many	ASSPNLLAGNYNEQF
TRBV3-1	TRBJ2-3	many	ASSVRQGASDTQY
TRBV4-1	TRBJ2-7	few	ASSPGQESYEQY
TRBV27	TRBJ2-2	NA	ASSLLAPTANTGELF
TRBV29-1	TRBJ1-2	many	SAFTGLRGRANYGYT
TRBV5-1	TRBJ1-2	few	ASSLHGGGGYT
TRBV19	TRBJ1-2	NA	ASSIEAVGYGYT
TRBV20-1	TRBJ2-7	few	SARAPGQGVNEQY
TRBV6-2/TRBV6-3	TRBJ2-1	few	ASSYERGGNNEQF
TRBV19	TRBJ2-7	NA	ASSMSHYGEQY
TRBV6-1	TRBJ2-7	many	ASRRGPSGDTYEQY
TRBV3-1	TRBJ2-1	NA	ASSQEAEPSYNEQF
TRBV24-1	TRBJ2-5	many	ATSDPGTATQETQY
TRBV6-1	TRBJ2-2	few	ASSKRGEGSPGELF
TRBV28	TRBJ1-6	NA	ASSPGTEYSPLH
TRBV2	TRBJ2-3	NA	ASSAAGTGTDTQY
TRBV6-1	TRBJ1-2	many	ASGQGTGGYGYT
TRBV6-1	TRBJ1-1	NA	ASSELMVGMNTEAF